This record looks at one T cell receptor (beta chain) sequence and its context. Its antigen is unknown. CDR3 length: 16 residues. V lost 3 bases, J lost 5 bases, and 8 bases stayed unmatched. CDR1 and CDR2 from the germline V gene are MGHDK and SYGVNS. This specimen belongs to a study of cytomegalovirus exposure and HLA in healthy donors. Looking at the study overall: As an earlier analysis found, 150 million to 200 million T cells yielded 100 million to 130 million unique TCR beta sequences.

A multiplex PCR was run with 60 Vbeta primers and 13 Jbeta primers. Sequencing was performed with immunoSEQ multiplex PCR; in TCRdb, only in-frame clones are kept and a portion is missing. This table has some 120,000 clones, 75% appearing once. Study-wide results and caveats: TCR beta V- and J-gene trimming, according to a later analysis, was linked to a missense DCLRE1C variant. CMV serostatus was the only recorded immune exposure for donors. A later look showed TCR association rates differing by HLA locus, highest for DRB1 and lowest for HLA-C.

The genes are TRBV25-1 and TRBJ2-1; 9 bases are a match to TRBD2. The sample was PBMCs. The receptor was isolated from a woman in her thirties or forties in good health and CMV-seropositive. The CDR3, as DNA: TGTGCCAGCAGTGACCGTCAGCGGGGGGCCGACAATGAGCAGTTCTTC. Its translation is CASSDRQRGADNEQFF.